What follows are 17 T cell receptor beta chains derived from one specimen sequenced in a study of cytomegalovirus exposure and HLA in healthy donors. PCR primers comprised 60 Vbeta and 13 Jbeta primers. Measured with immunoSEQ multiplex PCR; TCRdb has only the in-frame clones, and not every one. The table includes around 80,000 clones, about 73% detected once. Sequencing used PBMCs. Receptor source: a man between 35 and 55 years old in good health and CMV-seronegative.

The chain is built from TRBV7-7 and TRBJ2-1, with 7 positions matching TRBD2. The CDR3 length is 13 residues. The germline gives CDR1 SSHAT, CDR2 FNYEAQ (reference sequence). The CDR3 sequence: CASGPRGDNEQFF. In nucleotides, the CDR3 is TGTGCTAGCGGACCCCGGGGGGACAATGAGCAGTTCTTC.

The chain links TRBV30 to TRBJ2-1, with 14 bases matching TRBD2. J lost 10 bases, V lost 1 base, and 12 bases had no gene match. Germline V gene sequence: CDR1 GTSNPN, CDR2 SVGIG (reference sequence). This CDR3 has 17 amino acids. The CDR3 loop is CAWSAIRLAGGLDEQFF. CDR3 DNA: TGTGCCTGGAGTGCCATAAGACTAGCGGGAGGGCTTGACGAGCAGTTCTTC.

This chain links TRBV4-3 with TRBJ2-7, with a weak D call TRBD1 (6 bases). V gave up 3 bases and J gave up 1 base, with 16 bases separating them. Looked up from germline, CDR1 is LGHNA and CDR2 is YSLEER. This CDR3 spans 16 amino acids. CDR3: CASSQEPGVPSYEQYF. CDR3 in DNA: TGCGCCAGCAGCCAGGAGCCAGGGGTTCCATCCTACGAGCAGTACTTC.

The rearrangement links TRBV5-4 to TRBJ1-2, with D possibly TRBD1 on 6 matching bases. CDR1 and CDR2 from the germline V gene are SGHNT and YYREEE (reference sequence). Trimming took off 5 bases at V and 4 bases at J, with 15 bases between the two ends. The length of the CDR3 is 14 residues. CDR3 nucleotide sequence: TGTGCCAGCAGTTCATGGACAGAGACCTATGGCTACACCTTC. Translated, it gives CASSSWTETYGYTF.

The chain recombines TRBV6-1 with TRBJ1-5; 7 nucleotides align to TRBD1. Germline CDR1 MNHNS, CDR2 SASEGT. Trimming cost V 4 bases and J 5 bases; bases outside gene matches: 5. CDR3 size: 14 residues. CDR3 protein: CASSATGDDQPQHF. CDR3 DNA: TGTGCCAGCAGTGCTACAGGGGACGATCAGCCCCAGCATTTT.

The chain carries TRBV14 and TRBJ2-5, with a weak D call TRBD2 (5 bases). This CDR3 is built from 15 residues. Trimming took 2 bases from V and 2 from J, leaving 12 bases between them. The germline V gene has CDR1 SGHDN and CDR2 FVKESK. CDR3 nucleotides: TGTGCCAGCAGCCAATCTGGCAGGACTCAAGAGACCCAGTACTTC. Its translation: CASSQSGRTQETQYF. The whole variable domain, remainder taken from reference TRBV14 and TRBJ2-5, is EAGVTQFPSHSVIEKGQTVTLRCDPISGHDNLYWYRRVMGKEIKFLLHFVKESKQDESGMPNNRFLAERTGGTYSTLKVQPAELEDSGVYFCASSQSGRTQETQYFGPGTRLLVL.

This clone was recorded once. DNA for the CDR3: TGTGCCAGCAGCTTCGGGACTAGCGGGAGCTACGAGCAGTACTTC. This sequence encodes CASSFGTSGSYEQYF. The rearrangement joins TRBV5-4 to TRBJ2-7, with 14 bases that match TRBD2. CDR3 size: 15 residues. The ends lost 2 bases at V and 3 bases at J; junction bases unmatched: 1. The germline V gene encodes CDR1 SGHNT and CDR2 YYREEE (reference sequence).

This clone came up once. V usage is TRBV27 and J usage is TRBJ2-2; tentatively, D is TRBD1 (6 bases). This CDR3 comprises 14 residues. V was trimmed by 2 bases and J by 5 bases, leaving 9 bases between them. CDR1 MNHEY and CDR2 SMNVEV come from the germline V gene (reference sequence). The CDR3 sequence is CASSLSQGTGELFF. CDR3 DNA sequence: TGTGCCAGCAGTTTAAGTCAGGGGACCGGGGAGCTGTTTTTT.

J is TRBJ1-1 and V is TRBV5-1, with TRBD1 matching 7 bases. The V segment lost 2 bases and the J segment 2 bases; nucleotides outside the gene matches: 6. CDR1 is SGHRS, CDR2 YFSETQ, per germline. The CDR3 runs 15 residues. The CDR3 region has the DNA TGCGCCAGCAGCTTCTCCAGGGGGAGAAACACTGAAGCTTTCTTT. It specifies CASSFSRGRNTEAFF.

This chain joins TRBV7-2 and TRBJ2-7, with 11 bases fitting TRBD2. The germline gives CDR1 SGHTA, CDR2 FQGNSA. V lost 5 bases, J lost 3 bases, and 6 bases stayed unmatched. This CDR3 region has 15 residues. DNA for the CDR3: TGTGCCAGCAGCCCAACCGGGACTAGCGGCTACGAGCAGTACTTC. Protein sequence: CASSPTGTSGYEQYF.

This clone occurred once. V usage is TRBV19 and J usage is TRBJ2-7; 7 bases agree with TRBD1. Germline CDR1 LNHDA, CDR2 SQIVND (reference sequence). Trimming at V came to 5 bases and at J to 6 bases, leaving 4 bases not matched to a gene. This CDR3 region has 12 residues. CDR3 in amino acids: CASSLQGTEQYF. The CDR3 DNA is TGTGCCAGTAGTTTACAGGGGACCGAGCAGTACTTC.

The chain links TRBV10-3 to TRBJ1-2; weak D call: TRBD1 (5 bases). Germline-derived CDR1 and CDR2 are ENHRY and SYGVKD. The CDR3 sequence is 16 residues long. V lost 0 bases and J lost 2, with 13 bases in between. CDR3: CAISESGGSFNYGYTF. CDR3 DNA: TGTGCCATCAGTGAGTCGGGGGGGAGCTTCAACTATGGCTACACCTTC.

This chain links TRBV7-3 with TRBJ2-5; D gene unclear. Germline V gives CDR1 SGHTA, CDR2 FQGTGA. V was pared by 4 bases and J by 2 bases, with 8 bases between. This CDR3 contains 13 residues. CDR3 DNA sequence: TGTGCCAGCAGCTCCGGAGTACAAGAGACCCAGTACTTC. Residues: CASSSGVQETQYF.

In its sample, this clone was seen once. The chain is built from TRBV29-1 and TRBJ2-3; 9 bases map to TRBD2. Trimming removed 4 bases from V and 6 bases from J; junction bases left unmatched: 5. CDR3 length equals 13 residues. Germline CDR1 SQVTM, CDR2 ANQGSEA. CDR3 nucleotide sequence: TGCAGCGTTGTGCGGGAGGGGGGGGATACGCAGTATTTT. Encoded protein: CSVVREGGDTQYF.

J is TRBJ2-1 and V is TRBV19; TRBD2 agrees at 7 bases. The CDR3 consists of 16 residues. Germline lookup yields CDR1 LNHDA and CDR2 SQIVND (reference sequence). The junction had 7 bases not matched to a gene; V was cut back by 2 bases and J by 3 bases. In DNA, the CDR3 is TGTGCCAGTAGTATAAGGCGGGAGACTGGCTACAATGAGCAGTTCTTC. This encodes CASSIRRETGYNEQFF.

The sample holds a few counts of this clone. CDR3 nucleotide sequence: TGTGCCAGCAGTTCGATAGCGGGAGCTCGCTACGAGCAGTACTTC. This sequence encodes CASSSIAGARYEQYF. The rearrangement links TRBV27 to TRBJ2-7, with 9 bases that match TRBD2. Germline V CDR1 and CDR2: MNHEY, SMNVEV (reference sequence). There are 15 residues in the CDR3. With 4 bases clipped from V and 3 bases from J, the junction kept 7 bases outside the gene matches.

The rearrangement uses TRBV6-5 and TRBJ1-1; D gene unclear. Trimming shortened V by 5 bases and J by 9 bases, and 16 bases separated the two germline ends. There are 13 residues in the CDR3. The germline V gene has CDR1 MNHEY and CDR2 SVGAGI. The CDR3 DNA sequence: TGTGCCAGCAGTAGAGGAGTGGGTAGTCAAGCTTTCTTT. This codes for CASSRGVGSQAFF.